Each of the 6 T cell receptor beta chains below was sequenced from the same sample in a study of CD8+CD57+ T cells in acquired aplastic anemia (dated by TCRdb to 2016 to 2018). Instrument on record: Illumina HiSeq 2000. TCR beta VDJ combination and CDR3 sequence profiling used genomic DNA as the template. TCRdb redid the processing of the public reads, applying fastp at Q25 and MiXCR, and retained in-frame beta chains. Duplicate CDR3 protein sequences are folded into a single record with the most common DNA and genes. This sample comprises 150,000 or so distinct CDR3 sequences, about 48% of them detected only once. Around 12% of the sample belongs to the ten largest clones. Expansion of CD8+CD57+ cells had been shown by flow cytometry in the patients chosen for sequencing. The sample taken for sequencing was sorted CD4+, CD8+, or CD8+CD57+ T cells (not recorded which) from PBMCs. The receptors were gathered from a human donor with aplastic anemia.

V usage is TRBV20-1 and J usage is TRBJ2-7; TRBD2 matches at 12 bases. This CDR3 has 17 residues. Per germline, CDR1 DFQATT and CDR2 SNEGSKA (reference sequence). J lost 3 bases, V lost 2 bases, and 11 bases had no gene match. CDR3 residues: CSARSQLAGGRGYEQYF. The CDR3 region has the DNA TGCAGTGCTAGATCCCAACTAGCGGGGGGTAGGGGCTACGAGCAGTACTTC.

In its sample, this clonotype was seen many times. This sequence joins TRBV13 and TRBJ1-2; D ambiguous. Germline V gives CDR1 PRHDT, CDR2 FYEKMQ (reference sequence). With 6 bases removed from V and 12 bases from J, the gap between germline ends came to 5 bases. This CDR3 has 8 residues. The CDR3: CASRRDTF. CDR3 nucleotides: TGTGCCAGCAGGCGGGACACCTTC. Using reference TRBV13 and TRBJ1-2 for the parts outside the CDR3, the full variable domain is AAGVIQSPRHLIKEKRETATLKCYPIPRHDTVYWYQQGPGQDPQFLISFYEKMQSDKGSIPDRFSAQQFSDYHSELNMSSLELGDSALYFCASRRDTFGSGTRLTVV.

The chain combines TRBV20-1 with TRBJ1-1, with TRBD1 identical over 7 bases. The CDR3 totals 13 residues. V dropped 3 bases and J dropped 1; count of bases not matched to a gene: 2. Germline CDR1 is DFQATT and CDR2 is SNEGSKA (reference sequence). For the CDR3, the DNA is TGCAGTGCTAGGTGGACAGGGAACACTGAAGCTTTCTTT. Amino acid sequence: CSARWTGNTEAFF.

The rearrangement joins TRBV7-3 to TRBJ1-4; D is unclear. The germline V gene encodes CDR1 SGHTA and CDR2 FQGTGA. Trimming took 5 bases from V and 7 from J, leaving 11 bases between them. This CDR3 is built from 13 residues. DNA for the CDR3: TGTGCCAGCAGCCGTAACAGTGGTGAAAAACTGTTTTTT. Translation: CASSRNSGEKLFF.

The rearrangement uses TRBV6-1 and TRBJ2-3, with 12 positions matching TRBD2. Germline-derived CDR1 and CDR2 are MNHNS and SASEGT. This CDR3 contains 15 residues. The trim removed 5 bases at V and 4 bases at J, leaving 4 bases unmatched. The CDR3 DNA reads TGTGCCAGCAGTCCGACTAGCGGGAGTCCAGATACGCAGTATTTT. It translates to CASSPTSGSPDTQYF.

This clonotype was picked up many times. The chain recombines TRBV7-9 with TRBJ1-1; D remains ambiguous. This CDR3 comprises 13 residues. The V end lost 1 base, the J end lost 6 bases, and 9 bases lay between the germline ends. Germline V gives CDR1 SEHNR, CDR2 FQNEAQ (reference sequence). DNA for the CDR3: TGTGCCAGCAGCTTAGGTGGGTCCTCTGAAGCTTTCTTT. It is translated as CASSLGGSSEAFF.